Sequencing of this T cell receptor (beta chain) was carried out in a study of T cells after yellow fever vaccination. General study points: A weaker secondary response peaked on day 5, the primary on day 15.

One entry per CDR3 protein, called by TCRdb with MiXCR from the 5' RACE reads. Of about 350,000 distinct CDR3 sequences listed, 8% to 9.5% were seen once; the top ten hold 17%. Trimming removed 2 bases from V and 0 bases from J, with 6 bases in between. The CDR3 contains 14 residues. Germline CDR1 SGHVS, CDR2 FNYEAQ. This clonotype was counted only a few times. Its target is not known. The rearrangement uses TRBV7-6 and TRBJ2-3; no reliable D call. The source was PBMCs, collected about 41 days after the first yellow fever vaccination. This receptor was identified in a man younger than 35 who received the YFV17D yellow fever vaccine. The CDR3 loop is CASSLSVSTDTQYF. The DNA for the CDR3 is TGTGCCAGCAGCTTAAGTGTTAGCACAGATACGCAGTATTTT.